Presented here are 21 T cell receptor beta chains from one specimen sequenced in a study of T cell responses to AZD1222 COVID-19 vaccine. The method was immunoSEQ multiplex PCR; TCRdb's version includes in-frame clones alone and lacks a portion of them. The table includes 85,000 to 90,000 clones, roughly nine tenths detected once. The sequences come from peripheral blood, collected 28 days after the second AZD1222 dose. All receptors derive from an adult who received the AZD1222 COVID-19 vaccine.

The V gene is TRBV28, the J gene TRBJ2-7; 9 nucleotides line up with TRBD1. The CDR3 runs to 13 residues. Germline values: CDR1 MDHEN, CDR2 SYDVKM. Trimming took 6 bases from V and 5 from J; bases not matched to a gene: 5. CDR3 DNA sequence: TGTGCCAGCAGCGGCCGGGACAGGGACGAGCAGTACTTC. Translated: CASSGRDRDEQYF.

This clone occurred once. V and J are TRBV10-2 and TRBJ2-1, with a tentative D call TRBD1 (5 bases). Trimming stripped 4 bases from V and 8 bases from J, with 18 bases between. This CDR3 spans 15 amino acids. From germline, CDR1 is WSHSY and CDR2 SAAADI. The CDR3 loop is CASSVGRPSRDEQFF. Here the CDR3 DNA reads TGCGCCAGCAGTGTAGGTAGACCCAGCAGGGATGAGCAGTTCTTC.

V and J are TRBV6-5 and TRBJ2-6; D is ambiguous. The germline V gene encodes CDR1 MNHEY and CDR2 SVGAGI. The length of the CDR3 is 14 residues. Trimming cost V 6 bases and J 4 bases, with 10 bases left between them. The CDR3 region is CASRALRGANVLTF. The CDR3 DNA reads TGTGCCAGCAGGGCTCTCCGGGGGGCCAACGTCCTGACTTTC.

The chain couples TRBV5-1 to TRBJ2-7; the D gene is possibly TRBD1 (5 bases). This CDR3 is 15 amino acids long. The germline V gene has CDR1 SGHRS and CDR2 YFSETQ. Deletions cut 1 base from V and 4 bases from J, with 15 bases between. This CDR3 is CASSLLPDTAYEQYV. Written as DNA, the CDR3 is TGCGCCAGCAGCTTGCTCCCGGACACTGCTTACGAGCAGTACGTC.

The chain has TRBV7-3 and TRBJ2-2; tentative D call: TRBD1 (5 bases). V shed 1 base and J shed 3 bases, with 9 bases lying between them. The CDR3 totals 15 residues. Germline V gene data show CDR1 as SGHTA and CDR2 as FQGTGA. The DNA for the CDR3 is TGTGCCAGCAGCTTAAACCAGGGCGACACCGGGGAGCTGTTTTTT. Amino acids: CASSLNQGDTGELFF.

The V call is TRBV28, the J call TRBJ2-2; no definite D call. The germline gives CDR1 MDHEN, CDR2 SYDVKM. V lost 7 bases to trimming and J lost 0 bases, with 18 bases between them. The CDR3 loop spans 17 amino acids. The CDR3: CASTTALRGTNTGELFF. The CDR3 DNA reads TGTGCCAGCACCACCGCCCTTCGAGGCACGAACACCGGGGAGCTGTTTTTT.

The chain recombines TRBV5-4 with TRBJ2-2, with 8 nucleotides matching TRBD1. CDR3 length: 14 amino acids. With 5 bases clipped from V and 1 base from J, the junction kept 1 base outside the gene matches. Germline V lookup: CDR1 SGHNT, CDR2 YYREEE (reference sequence). In DNA form, the CDR3 reads TGTGCCAGCAGAGGACAGGGGAACACCGGGGAGCTGTTTTTT. Its protein is CASRGQGNTGELFF.

The genes are TRBV7-2 and TRBJ2-2, with D uncertain. The CDR3 has 14 residues. Germline V gene data show CDR1 as SGHTA and CDR2 as FQGNSA. Trimming removed 4 bases at V and 7 bases at J, with 13 bases between. The CDR3 bases are TGTGCCAGCAGCTCAGGTTTCCTTAGCGGGGAGCTGTTTTTT. This codes for CASSSGFLSGELFF.

The chain combines TRBV7-6 with TRBJ1-6; a possible D gene is TRBD1 (5 bases). This CDR3 has 15 residues. V was trimmed by 5 bases and J by 9 bases, leaving 17 bases between them. Germline lookup yields CDR1 SGHVS and CDR2 FNYEAQ. Written as DNA, the CDR3 is TGTGCCAGCAGCAGGAACGCGGGACTCAGTTCACCCCTCCACTTT. This encodes CASSRNAGLSSPLHF.

The chain uses TRBV27 and TRBJ1-3; D perhaps matches TRBD1 (5 bases). Germline-derived CDR1 and CDR2 are MNHEY and SMNVEV (reference sequence). The V end lost 0 bases, the J end lost 2 bases, and 11 bases lay between the germline ends. The CDR3 length is 16 residues. The CDR3 region has the DNA TGTGCCAGCAGTTTATCGAGGCAGGGCCCTGGAAACACCATATATTTT. Protein: CASSLSRQGPGNTIYF.

This chain connects TRBV18 to TRBJ2-5, with D perhaps matching TRBD2 (5 bases). Germline loops: CDR1 KGHSH, CDR2 LQKENI. The CDR3 spans 17 residues. Between the trimmed V and J ends, which lost 6 bases and 2 bases, there was a span of 22 bases. This CDR3 reads CASSRTQGTAVQETQYF. The CDR3 coding sequence is TGTGCCAGCTCCCGGACTCAAGGAACAGCGGTTCAAGAGACCCAGTACTTC.

This chain joins TRBV5-1 and TRBJ2-1, with 7 bases matching TRBD1. Germline CDR1 SGHRS, CDR2 YFSETQ. V was pared by 3 bases and J by 2 bases, with 5 bases of the junction left unmatched. This CDR3 contains 15 residues. CDR3 nucleotides: TGCGCCAGCAGCTATGACAGGGTCCCCTACAATGAGCAGTTCTTC. Its protein product is CASSYDRVPYNEQFF.

The chain couples TRBV7-9 to TRBJ2-3, with TRBD1 matching 7 bases. There are 16 residues in the CDR3. Germline lookup yields CDR1 SEHNR and CDR2 FQNEAQ (reference sequence). V dropped 5 bases and J dropped 2; count of bases not matched to a gene: 10. CDR3 DNA: TGTGCCAGCAGCCCCCTAGACAGGGAAGCCACAGATACGCAGTATTTT. Protein: CASSPLDREATDTQYF.

The chain employs TRBV18 and TRBJ1-6; possibly TRBD1 for D (5 bases). This CDR3 contains 16 residues. Trimming cost V 2 bases and J 9 bases, with 17 bases left between them. Germline CDR1 KGHSH, CDR2 LQKENI. CDR3 in amino acids: CASSPTTQGWGSPLHF. The CDR3 DNA reads as TGTGCCAGCTCACCAACGACCCAGGGTTGGGGTTCACCCCTCCACTTT.

The rearrangement links TRBV7-2 to TRBJ1-2, with D tentatively TRBD1 (6 bases). The germline gives CDR1 SGHTA, CDR2 FQGNSA. The CDR3 is 14 residues long. Trimming removed 5 bases from V and 4 bases from J, with 14 bases in between. CDR3 residues: CASSAVGGGYGYTF. CDR3 nucleotides: TGTGCCAGCAGCGCAGTAGGGGGTGGCTATGGCTACACCTTC.

As to this clone: The sample holds other DNA sequences that translate to the same CDR3. V is TRBV7-3 and J is TRBJ2-7; possible D gene TRBD1, 6 bases. This CDR3 comprises 13 residues. Germline CDR1 and CDR2: SGHTA and FQGTGA. V gave up 3 bases and J gave up 1 base, with 7 bases separating them. CDR3 amino acids: CASSLDRSYEQYF. CDR3 DNA: TGTGCCAGCAGCTTGGACAGATCCTACGAGCAGTACTTC.

The V and J genes are TRBV7-9 and TRBJ2-2, with a weak D call TRBD1 (6 bases). The CDR3 has 13 amino acids. Germline-derived CDR1 and CDR2 are SEHNR and FQNEAQ (reference sequence). Between the trimmed V and J ends, which lost 5 bases and 6 bases, there was a span of 10 bases. This chain's CDR3 is CASSTGLSGELFF. As DNA, the CDR3 is TGTGCCAGCAGCACAGGGCTCTCCGGGGAGCTGTTTTTT.

This sequence joins TRBV27 and TRBJ1-6, with a possible D match to TRBD1 (5 bases). V lost 5 bases and J 7 bases, leaving 15 bases between the germline ends. This CDR3 comprises 15 residues. Germline lookup yields CDR1 MNHEY and CDR2 SMNVEV (reference sequence). The CDR3 sequence is CASSPGTGANSPLHF. In nucleotides, the CDR3 is TGTGCCAGCAGTCCCGGGACTGGGGCCAATTCACCCCTCCACTTT.

V is TRBV3-1 (or the pseudogene TRBV3-2) and J is TRBJ2-7, with D possibly being TRBD1 (6 bases). CDR3 length equals 16 residues. CDR1 is LGHDT, CDR2 YNNKEL, per germline (reference sequence). With 1 base removed from V and 5 bases from J, the gap between germline ends came to 18 bases. The CDR3 region is CASSQVSGEGGHEQYV. CDR3 coding DNA: TGTGCCAGCAGCCAAGTATCCGGGGAAGGGGGACACGAGCAGTACGTC.

This clone was picked up one time. The CDR3 DNA reads TGTGCCAGCAGCGACATTAGCCCGCGGGTCTATGGCTACACCTTC. It codes for CASSDISPRVYGYTF. The rearrangement joins TRBV7-2 to TRBJ1-2, with unresolved D. This CDR3 region has 15 residues. The germline gives CDR1 SGHTA, CDR2 FQGNSA. With 5 bases removed from V and 4 bases from J, the gap between germline ends came to 17 bases. Together with reference TRBV7-2 and TRBJ1-2, the CDR3 gives the full variable domain: GAGVSQSPSNKVTEKGKDVELRCDPISGHTALYWYRQSLGQGLEFLIYFQGNSAPDKSGLPSDRFSAERTGGSVSTLTIQRTQQEDSAVYLCASSDISPRVYGYTFGSGTRLTVV.

The chain uses TRBV27 and TRBJ2-2; 12 bases fit TRBD2. Germline loops: CDR1 MNHEY, CDR2 SMNVEV (reference sequence). The CDR3 is made up of 15 amino acids. With V trimmed by 5 bases and J by 4 bases, 2 bases remained unmatched. The DNA for the CDR3 is TGTGCCAGCAGTCCGACTAGCGGGGGCACCGGGGAGCTGTTTTTT. Translating it yields CASSPTSGGTGELFF.